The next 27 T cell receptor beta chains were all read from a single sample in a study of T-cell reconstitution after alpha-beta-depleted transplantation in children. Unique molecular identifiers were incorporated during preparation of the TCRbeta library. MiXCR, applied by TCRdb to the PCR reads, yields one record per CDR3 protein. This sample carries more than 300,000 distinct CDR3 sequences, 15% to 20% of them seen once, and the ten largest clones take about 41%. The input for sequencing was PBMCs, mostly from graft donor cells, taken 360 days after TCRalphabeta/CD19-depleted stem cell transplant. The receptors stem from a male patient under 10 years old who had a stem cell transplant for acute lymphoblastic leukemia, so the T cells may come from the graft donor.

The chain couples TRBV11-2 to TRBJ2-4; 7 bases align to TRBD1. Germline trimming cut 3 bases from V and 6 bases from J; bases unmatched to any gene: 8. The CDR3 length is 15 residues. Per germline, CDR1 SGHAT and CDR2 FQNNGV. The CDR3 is CASSFPGTALNIQYF. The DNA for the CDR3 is TGTGCCAGCAGCTTTCCCGGGACAGCCTTAAACATTCAGTACTTC.

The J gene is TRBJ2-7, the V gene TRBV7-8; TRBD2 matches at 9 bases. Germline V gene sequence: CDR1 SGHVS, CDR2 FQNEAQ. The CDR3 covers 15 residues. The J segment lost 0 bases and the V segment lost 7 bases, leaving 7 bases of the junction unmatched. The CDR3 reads CASNLLAGPSYEQYF. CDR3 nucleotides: TGTGCCAGCAACCTTCTAGCGGGACCCTCCTACGAGCAGTACTTC.

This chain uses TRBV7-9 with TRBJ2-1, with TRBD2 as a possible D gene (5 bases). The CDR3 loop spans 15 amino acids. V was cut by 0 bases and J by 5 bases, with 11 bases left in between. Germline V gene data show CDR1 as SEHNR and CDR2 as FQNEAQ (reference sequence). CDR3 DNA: TGTGCCAGCAGCTTAGCGCGAGGGTACAACAATGAGCAGTTCTTC. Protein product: CASSLARGYNNEQFF.

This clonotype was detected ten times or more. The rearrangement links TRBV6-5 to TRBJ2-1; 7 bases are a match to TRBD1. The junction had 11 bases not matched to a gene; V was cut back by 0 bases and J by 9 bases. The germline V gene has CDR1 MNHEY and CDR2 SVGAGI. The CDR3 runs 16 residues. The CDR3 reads CASSYSSTGEGGEQFF. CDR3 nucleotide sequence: TGTGCCAGCAGTTACTCGTCAACAGGGGAAGGAGGTGAGCAGTTCTTC.

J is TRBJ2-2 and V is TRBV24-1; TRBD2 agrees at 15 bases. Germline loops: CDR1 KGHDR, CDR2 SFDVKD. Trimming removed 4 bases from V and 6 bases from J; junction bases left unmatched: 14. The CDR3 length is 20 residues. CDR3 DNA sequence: TGTGCCACCAGTGACTTGCCGGGACTAGCGGGAGGTTCATATCCCGGGGAGCTGTTTTTT. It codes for CATSDLPGLAGGSYPGELFF.

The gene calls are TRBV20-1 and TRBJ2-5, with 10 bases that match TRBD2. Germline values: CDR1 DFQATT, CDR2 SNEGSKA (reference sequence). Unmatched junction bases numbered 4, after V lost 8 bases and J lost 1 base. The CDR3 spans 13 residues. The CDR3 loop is CSCRLAGQETQYF. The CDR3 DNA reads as TGCAGTTGCCGACTAGCGGGCCAAGAGACCCAGTACTTC.

CDR3 coding DNA: TGTGCCAGCATGAGGAGGGCAAGCACAGATACGCAGTATTTT. Protein product: CASMRRASTDTQYF. V is TRBV2 and J is TRBJ2-3, with TRBD2 as a possible D gene (6 bases). With 7 bases removed from V and 0 bases from J, the gap between germline ends came to 11 bases. CDR1 is SNHLY, CDR2 FYNNEI, per germline. This CDR3 is 14 amino acids long.

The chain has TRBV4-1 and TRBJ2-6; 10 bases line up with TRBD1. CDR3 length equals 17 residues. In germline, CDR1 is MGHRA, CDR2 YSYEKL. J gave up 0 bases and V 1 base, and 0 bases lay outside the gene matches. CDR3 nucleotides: TGCGCCAGCAGCCAAGGGACAGGGGGCTCTGGGGCCAACGTCCTGACTTTC. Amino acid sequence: CASSQGTGGSGANVLTF.

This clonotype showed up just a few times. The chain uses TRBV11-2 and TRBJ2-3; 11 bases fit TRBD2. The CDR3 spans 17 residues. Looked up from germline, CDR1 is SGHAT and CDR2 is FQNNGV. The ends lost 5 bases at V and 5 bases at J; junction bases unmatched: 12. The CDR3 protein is CASSPGTSGLLLDTQYF. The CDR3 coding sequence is TGTGCCAGCAGCCCCGGGACTAGCGGTCTCCTCCTAGATACGCAGTATTTT.

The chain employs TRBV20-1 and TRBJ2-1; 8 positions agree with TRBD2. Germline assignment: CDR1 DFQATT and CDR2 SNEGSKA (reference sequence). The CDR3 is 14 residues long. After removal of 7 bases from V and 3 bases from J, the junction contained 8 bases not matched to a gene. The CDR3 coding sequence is TGCAGTGGGGGGGGACTAGGGTTCTACAATGAGCAGTTCTTC. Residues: CSGGGLGFYNEQFF.

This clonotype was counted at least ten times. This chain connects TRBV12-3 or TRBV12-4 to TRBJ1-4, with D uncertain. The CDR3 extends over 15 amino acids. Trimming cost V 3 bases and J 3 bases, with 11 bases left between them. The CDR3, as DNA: TGTGCCAGCAGTTTCACGGGGTTAGCTAATGAAAAACTGTTTTTT. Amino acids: CASSFTGLANEKLFF.

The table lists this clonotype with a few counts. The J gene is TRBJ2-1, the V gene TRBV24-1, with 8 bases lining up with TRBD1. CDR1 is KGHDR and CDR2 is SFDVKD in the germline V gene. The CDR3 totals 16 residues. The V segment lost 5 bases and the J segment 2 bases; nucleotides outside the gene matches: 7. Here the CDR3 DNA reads TGTGCCACCAGTGGGCAGGGGGCTCCCACCTACAATGAGCAGTTCTTC. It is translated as CATSGQGAPTYNEQFF.

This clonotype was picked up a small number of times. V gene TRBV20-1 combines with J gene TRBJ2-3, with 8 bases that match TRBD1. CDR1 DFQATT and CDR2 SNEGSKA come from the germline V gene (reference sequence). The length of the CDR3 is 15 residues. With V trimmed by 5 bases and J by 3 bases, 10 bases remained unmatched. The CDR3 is CSAHNVDRGTDTQYF. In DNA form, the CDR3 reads TGCAGTGCTCATAACGTTGACAGGGGAACAGATACGCAGTATTTT.

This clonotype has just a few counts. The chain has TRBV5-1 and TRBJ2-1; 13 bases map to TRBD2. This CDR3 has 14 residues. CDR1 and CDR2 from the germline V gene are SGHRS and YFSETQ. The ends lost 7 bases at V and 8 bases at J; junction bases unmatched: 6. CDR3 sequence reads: CASRTSGRAYEQFF. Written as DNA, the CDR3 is TGCGCCAGCCGAACTAGCGGGAGGGCCTATGAGCAGTTCTTC.

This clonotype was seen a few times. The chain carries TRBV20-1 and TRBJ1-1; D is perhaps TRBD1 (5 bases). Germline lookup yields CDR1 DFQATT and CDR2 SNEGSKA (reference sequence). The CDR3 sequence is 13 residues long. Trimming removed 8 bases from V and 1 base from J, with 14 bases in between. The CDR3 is CSFTRGTNTEAFF. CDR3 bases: TGCAGTTTCACGAGGGGTACGAACACTGAAGCTTTCTTT.

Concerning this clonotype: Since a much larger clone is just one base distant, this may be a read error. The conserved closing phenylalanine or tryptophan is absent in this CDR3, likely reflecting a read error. The CDR3 sequence is CASSQIAGTGGLEQYY. The CDR3 DNA follows: TGTGCCAGCAGCCAAATCGCCGGGACAGGGGGATTGGAGCAGTACTAC. V and J are TRBV3-1 and TRBJ2-7; 11 bases are a match to TRBD1. V shed 2 bases, J shed 7 bases, and the junction held 10 bases outside the gene matches. The CDR3 has 16 amino acids. The germline V gene encodes CDR1 LGHDT and CDR2 YNNKEL (reference sequence).

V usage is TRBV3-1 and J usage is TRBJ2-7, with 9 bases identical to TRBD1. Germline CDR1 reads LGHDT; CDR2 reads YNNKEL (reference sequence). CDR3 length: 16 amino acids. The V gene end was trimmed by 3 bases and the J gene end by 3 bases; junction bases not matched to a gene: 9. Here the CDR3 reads CASSQEPGQGVYEQYF. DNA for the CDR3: TGTGCCAGCAGCCAGGAACCGGGACAGGGTGTCTACGAGCAGTACTTC.

The CDR3 is CASSLGTGVSNEQFF. CDR3 nucleotides: TGCGCCAGCAGCCTCGGGACAGGGGTTAGCAATGAGCAGTTCTTC. This chain links TRBV4-3 with TRBJ2-1; 10 bases fit TRBD1. The CDR3 is 15 residues long. V lost 4 bases to trimming and J lost 6 bases; unmatched junction nucleotides: 6. Germline V gene data show CDR1 as LGHNA and CDR2 as YSLEER.

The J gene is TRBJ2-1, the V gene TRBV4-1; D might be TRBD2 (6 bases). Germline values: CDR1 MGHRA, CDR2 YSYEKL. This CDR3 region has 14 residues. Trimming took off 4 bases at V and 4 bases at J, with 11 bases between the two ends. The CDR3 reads CASSPPGLYNEQFF. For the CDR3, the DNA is TGCGCCAGCAGCCCCCCGGGACTTTACAATGAGCAGTTCTTC.

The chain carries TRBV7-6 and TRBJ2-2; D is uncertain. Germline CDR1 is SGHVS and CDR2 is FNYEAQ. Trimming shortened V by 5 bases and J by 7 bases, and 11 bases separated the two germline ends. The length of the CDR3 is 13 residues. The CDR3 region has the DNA TGTGCCAGCAGCCCCTCACACGGCGGGGAGCTGTTTTTT. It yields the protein CASSPSHGGELFF.

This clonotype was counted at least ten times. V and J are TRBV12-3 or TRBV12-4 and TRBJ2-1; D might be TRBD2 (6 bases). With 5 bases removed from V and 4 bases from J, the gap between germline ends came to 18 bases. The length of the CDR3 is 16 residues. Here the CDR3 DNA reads TGTGCCAGCAGTCCCACTAGCAGGGCAGGATACAATGAGCAGTTCTTC. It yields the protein CASSPTSRAGYNEQFF.

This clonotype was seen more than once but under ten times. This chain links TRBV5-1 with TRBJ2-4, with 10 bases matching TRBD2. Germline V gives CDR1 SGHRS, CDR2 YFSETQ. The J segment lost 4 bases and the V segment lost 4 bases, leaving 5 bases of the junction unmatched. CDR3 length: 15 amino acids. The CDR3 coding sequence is TGCGCCAGCAGCCGGACTAGCGGCTTGAAAAACATTCAGTACTTC. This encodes CASSRTSGLKNIQYF.

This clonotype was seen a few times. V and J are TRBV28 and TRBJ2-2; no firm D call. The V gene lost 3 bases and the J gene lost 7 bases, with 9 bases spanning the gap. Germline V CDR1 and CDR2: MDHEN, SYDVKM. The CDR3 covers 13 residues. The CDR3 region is CASSFRANGELFF. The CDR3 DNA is TGTGCCAGCAGTTTCCGGGCAAACGGGGAGCTGTTTTTT.

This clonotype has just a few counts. The CDR3 DNA reads as TGCAGTGCTAGAGATATGGACTCCTTCTCAGAGACCCAGTACTTC. Residues: CSARDMDSFSETQYF. The genes are TRBV20-1 and TRBJ2-5; the D gene is possibly TRBD2 (5 bases). This CDR3 contains 15 residues. With 0 bases removed from V and 4 bases from J, the gap between germline ends came to 15 bases. Germline V CDR1 and CDR2: DFQATT, SNEGSKA (reference sequence).

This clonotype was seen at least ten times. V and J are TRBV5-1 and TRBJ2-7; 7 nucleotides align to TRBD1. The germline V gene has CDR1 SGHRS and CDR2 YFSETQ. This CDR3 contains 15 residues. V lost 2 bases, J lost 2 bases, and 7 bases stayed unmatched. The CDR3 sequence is CASSFGQVPPYEQYF. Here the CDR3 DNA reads TGCGCCAGCAGCTTTGGACAGGTTCCCCCCTACGAGCAGTACTTC.

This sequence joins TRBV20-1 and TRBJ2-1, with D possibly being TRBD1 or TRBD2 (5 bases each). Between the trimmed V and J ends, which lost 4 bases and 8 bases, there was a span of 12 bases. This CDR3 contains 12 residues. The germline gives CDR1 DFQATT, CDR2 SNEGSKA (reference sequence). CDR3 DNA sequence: TGCAGTGCTACGGGGTCAGGGTATGAGCAGTTCTTC. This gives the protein CSATGSGYEQFF.

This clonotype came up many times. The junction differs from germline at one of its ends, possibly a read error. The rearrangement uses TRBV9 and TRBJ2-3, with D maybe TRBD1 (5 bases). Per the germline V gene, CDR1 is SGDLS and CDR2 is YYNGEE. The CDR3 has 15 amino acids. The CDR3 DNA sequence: TGTGCCAGCAGCGTAGAAGGGGCGAACACAAATACGCAGTATTTT. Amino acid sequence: CASSVEGANTNTQYF.